Sequencing of this T cell receptor (beta chain) was carried out in a study of cytomegalovirus exposure and HLA in healthy donors. As for the study in general: Inside one of the first data releases sat around 86 million unique TCRs taken from HLA-typed donors.

This clone was counted only a few times. PCR involved 60 Vbeta and 13 Jbeta primers. This table comes from immunoSEQ multiplex PCR, and its TCRdb copy is limited to in-frame clones, with some not included. The table shows tens of thousands of clones, with roughly 67% occurring only once. CDR3 size: 15 residues. Between the trimmed V and J ends, which lost 4 bases and 5 bases, there was a span of 17 bases. From germline, CDR1 is ENHRY and CDR2 SYGVKD. V gene TRBV10-3 combines with J gene TRBJ1-1, with a tentative D call TRBD1 (5 bases). Sequencing used PBMCs. This TCR derives from a man aged 50 to 59 in good health and CMV-seropositive. The chain's CDR3 is CAISAVRQGGTEAFF. The CDR3 DNA is TGTGCCATCAGTGCCGTGAGGCAGGGAGGTACTGAAGCTTTCTTT.